This TCR beta chain was documented in a study of T cell responses to AZD1222 COVID-19 vaccine. General observations from the study: Repertoires in all cases were sampled only once the peak T cell response had passed.

With respect to this clone: No antigen is known for it.

Repertoires were generated with immunoSEQ multiplex PCR, while TCRdb's copy carries only in-frame clones and drops some. This table holds 66,000 or so clones, roughly 90% found once. The CDR3 totals 14 residues. V was pared by 7 bases and J by 3 bases, with 10 bases of the junction left unmatched. The V gene's germline CDR1 is SGHDT and CDR2 YYEEEE. This chain joins TRBV5-6 and TRBJ2-7, with TRBD1 identical over 7 bases. The receptor was derived from an adult in good health. The sequencing here drew on peripheral blood, taken on day 0 of AZD1222 vaccination. The CDR3 spells CASSPGTEYYEQYF. Written as DNA, the CDR3 is TGTGCCAGCTCCCCCGGGACAGAATACTACGAGCAGTACTTC.